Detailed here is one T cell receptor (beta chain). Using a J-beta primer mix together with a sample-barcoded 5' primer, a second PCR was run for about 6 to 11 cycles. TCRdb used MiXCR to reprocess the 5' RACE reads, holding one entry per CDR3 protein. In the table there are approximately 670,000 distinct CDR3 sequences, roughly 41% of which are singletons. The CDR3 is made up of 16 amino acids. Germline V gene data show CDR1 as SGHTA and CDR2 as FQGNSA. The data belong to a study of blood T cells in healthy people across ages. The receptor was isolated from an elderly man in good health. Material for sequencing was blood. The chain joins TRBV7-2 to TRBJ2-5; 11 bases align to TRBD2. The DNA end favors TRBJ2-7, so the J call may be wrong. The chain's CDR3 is CASSLGSGRVVDEQYF. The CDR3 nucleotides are TGTGCCAGCAGCTTAGGTAGCGGGAGGGTTGTAGACGAGCAGTACTTC.